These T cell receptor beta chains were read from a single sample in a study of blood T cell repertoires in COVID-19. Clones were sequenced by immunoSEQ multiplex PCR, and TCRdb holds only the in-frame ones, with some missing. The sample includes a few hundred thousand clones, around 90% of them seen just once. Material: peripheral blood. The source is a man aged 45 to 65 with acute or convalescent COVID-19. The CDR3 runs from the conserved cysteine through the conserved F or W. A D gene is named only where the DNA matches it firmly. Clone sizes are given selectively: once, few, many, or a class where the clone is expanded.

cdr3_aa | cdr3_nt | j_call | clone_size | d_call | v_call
CASSQDLGGLPVYEQYF | TGTGCCAGCAGCCAAGACCTAGGGGGCCTTCCAGTCTACGAGCAGTACTTC | TRBJ2-7 | - | TRBD1 | TRBV3-1/TRBV3-2
CASSRVDAEAFF | TGTGCCAGCAGCAGGGTGGACGCTGAAGCTTTCTTT | TRBJ1-1 | - | - | TRBV6-5
CACKSGSGIGYNEQFF | TGTGCCTGCAAAAGCGGTAGTGGAATAGGCTACAATGAGCAGTTCTTC | TRBJ2-1 | - | - | TRBV5-5
CASSPTGPSYEQYF | TGTGCCAGCAGTCCTACAGGGCCCTCCTACGAGCAGTACTTC | TRBJ2-7 | - | - | TRBV6-5
CAWDRGYNEQFF | TGTGCCTGGGACAGGGGTTACAATGAGCAGTTCTTC | TRBJ2-1 | once | TRBD1 | TRBV30
CASSTLAGGTDTQYF | TGTGCCAGCAGTACCCTAGCGGGGGGAACAGATACGCAGTATTTT | TRBJ2-3 | - | TRBD2 | TRBV2
CASSGTSGGKSSYNEQFF | TGTGCCAGCAGTGGGACTAGCGGGGGGAAAAGCTCCTACAATGAGCAGTTCTTC | TRBJ2-1 | once | TRBD2 | TRBV6-1
CASSLSSFYGYTF | TGCGCCAGCAGCTTGTCGAGTTTCTATGGCTACACCTTC | TRBJ1-2 | - | - | TRBV5-1
CASSQGRGAGELFF | TGTGCCAGCAGCCAAGGTCGAGGAGCCGGGGAGCTGTTTTTT | TRBJ2-2 | - | - | TRBV3-1/TRBV3-2
CASSSDRGRGNTEAFF | TGTGCCAGCAGTTCGGACAGGGGGCGCGGGAACACTGAAGCTTTCTTT | TRBJ1-1 | - | TRBD1 | TRBV27
CASSPGQGRGYTF | TGTGCCAGCAGCCCGGGACAGGGACGTGGCTACACCTTC | TRBJ1-2 | - | TRBD1 | TRBV3-1/TRBV3-2
CASSLDRATDTQYF | TGTGCCAGCAGCCTGGACAGGGCGACAGATACGCAGTATTTT | TRBJ2-3 | - | TRBD1 | TRBV9
CASSRTGTGHEKLFF | TGTGCCAGTAGTCGTACCGGGACAGGTCATGAAAAACTGTTTTTT | TRBJ1-4 | - | TRBD1 | TRBV19
CASSPRGSSYNEQFF | TGTGCCAGCAGCCCCCGGGGGAGCTCCTACAATGAGCAGTTCTTC | TRBJ2-1 | - | - | TRBV3-1/TRBV3-2
CASSSPETQYF | TGTGCCAGCAGCTCTCCAGAGACCCAGTACTTC | TRBJ2-5 | - | - | TRBV7-6
CASSQDRYTEAFF | TGTGCCAGCAGCCAGGACAGGTACACTGAAGCTTTCTTT | TRBJ1-1 | few | TRBD1 | TRBV12-3/TRBV12-4
CASGTPSRGFDEQFF | TGTGCCAGCGGAACACCTAGCAGGGGGTTTGATGAGCAGTTCTTC | TRBJ2-1 | once | TRBD1 | TRBV3-1/TRBV3-2
CASSPPGRENTEAFF | TGTGCCAGCTCACCACCAGGCAGGGAGAACACTGAAGCTTTCTTT | TRBJ1-1 | - | - | TRBV18
CAITGQVNQPQHF | TGTGCCATCACTGGACAGGTCAATCAGCCCCAGCATTTT | TRBJ1-5 | - | TRBD1 | TRBV10-3
CASYRPGRVGYTF | TGTGCCAGCTACCGACCTGGGAGGGTGGGCTACACCTTC | TRBJ1-2 | few | - | TRBV2
CASSPEGTASGNSPLHF | TGCGCCAGCAGTCCAGAGGGGACAGCCTCTGGTAATTCACCCCTCCACTTT | TRBJ1-6 | once | TRBD1 | TRBV10-1
CASSSPTSPLHF | TGTGCCAGCAGCTCCCCTACTTCACCCCTCCACTTT | TRBJ1-6 | - | - | TRBV11-2
CASSMRTEAFF | TGTGCCAGCAGTATGAGGACTGAAGCTTTCTTT | TRBJ1-1 | - | - | TRBV2
CSAGRGHEQYF | TGCAGCGCAGGAAGAGGGCACGAGCAGTACTTC | TRBJ2-7 | - | - | TRBV29-1
CASSLNADSYGYTF | TGCGCCAGCAGCTTGAATGCCGATAGCTATGGCTACACCTTC | TRBJ1-2 | - | - | TRBV5-1
CASSLPGNIQYF | TGTGCCAGCAGTTTACCAGGGAACATTCAGTACTTC | TRBJ2-4 | once | - | TRBV12-3/TRBV12-4
CASSLVGGQGGSYEQYF | TGTGCCAGCAGCTTAGTGGGGGGACAGGGAGGTTCCTACGAGCAGTACTTC | TRBJ2-7 | - | TRBD1 | TRBV7-6
CASSSRVRERRETQYF | TGTGCCAGCAGCTCCCGAGTGCGGGAACGGCGAGAGACCCAGTACTTC | TRBJ2-5 | - | - | TRBV7-6
CASSQKAFF | TGTGCCAGCAGTCAGAAAGCTTTCTTT | TRBJ1-1 | - | - | TRBV6-4
CASSPMRGRLFTDTQYF | TGTGCCAGCAGCCCAATGCGGGGTCGGCTGTTCACAGATACGCAGTATTTT | TRBJ2-3 | - | - | TRBV27
CASSLGGQAYGYTF | TGTGCCAGCAGCTTAGGGGGACAGGCCTATGGCTACACCTTC | TRBJ1-2 | - | TRBD1 | TRBV7-8
CASSSVAPTGEQYF | TGTGCCAGCAGCTCCGTGGCGCCTACGGGCGAGCAGTACTTC | TRBJ2-7 | - | - | TRBV7-2
CASSLTPGETQYF | TGTGCCAGCAGCTTAACCCCGGGGGAGACCCAGTACTTC | TRBJ2-5 | once | - | TRBV7-3
CASSPPQLYGTEAYEQYF | TGTGCCAGTAGTCCTCCGCAGTTGTACGGGACAGAAGCCTACGAGCAGTACTTC | TRBJ2-7 | - | TRBD1 | TRBV19
CSVAQGLNQPQHF | TGCAGCGTTGCCCAGGGGTTGAATCAGCCCCAGCATTTT | TRBJ1-5 | - | - | TRBV29-1
CASSPVGQGNQPQHF | TGTGCCAGCAGCCCAGTTGGGCAGGGGAATCAGCCCCAGCATTTT | TRBJ1-5 | - | - | TRBV6-6
CASSLDLNSPLHF | TGTGCCAGCAGCTTAGACCTAAATTCACCCCTCCACTTT | TRBJ1-6 | - | - | TRBV7-8
CASSAGTSEGQPQHF | TGTGCCAGCAGCGCCGGGACTTCGGAGGGTCAGCCCCAGCATTTT | TRBJ1-5 | - | - | TRBV9
CASSLPTSGAYNEQFF | TGTGCCAGCAGCTTACCGACTAGCGGGGCCTACAATGAGCAGTTCTTC | TRBJ2-1 | - | TRBD2 | TRBV7-8
CASSQDIERETQYF | TGCGCCAGCAGCCAAGATATAGAGAGGGAGACCCAGTACTTC | TRBJ2-5 | - | - | TRBV4-1